Following are 13 T cell receptor beta chains from one sample sequenced in a study of OX40 agonist ivuxolimab in advanced cancers. Measured with immunoSEQ multiplex PCR; TCRdb has only the in-frame clones, and not every one. In the table there are 48,000 or so clones, 85% to 95% of which are singletons. The sequencing used CD4+ or CD8+ T cells sorted from blood, collected in a trial of the OX40 agonist ivuxolimab. All receptors derive from an adult with an advanced solid tumor such as melanoma, head and neck, liver or kidney cancer.

This clone came up once. This rearrangement joins TRBV9 to TRBJ2-1; D ambiguous. The V gene's germline CDR1 is SGDLS and CDR2 YYNGEE. This CDR3 region has 13 residues. Between the trimmed V and J ends, which lost 0 bases and 3 bases, there was a span of 4 bases. The CDR3 nucleotides are TGTGCCAGCAGCGTAGACGTCTACAATGAGCAGTTCTTC. This translates into CASSVDVYNEQFF.

This clone is labeled as medium-sized. This chain uses TRBV28 with TRBJ2-3, with D perhaps matching TRBD2 (6 bases). The CDR3 runs 14 residues. Looked up from germline, CDR1 is MDHEN and CDR2 is SYDVKM. Between the trimmed V and J ends, which lost 3 bases and 4 bases, there was a span of 11 bases. CDR3 sequence: CASSLESGADTQYF. CDR3 bases: TGTGCCAGCAGTTTGGAATCGGGGGCAGATACGCAGTATTTT.

The rearrangement uses TRBV27 and TRBJ1-1, with TRBD1 matching 7 bases. The length of the CDR3 is 13 residues. J lost 4 bases, V lost 9 bases, and 8 bases had no gene match. Looked up from germline, CDR1 is MNHEY and CDR2 is SMNVEV (reference sequence). The CDR3 is CASQGGLGTEAFF. CDR3 bases: TGTGCCAGTCAGGGGGGGCTGGGCACTGAAGCTTTCTTT.

This clone has just one count. Different DNA sequences within this sample yield the same CDR3. The rearrangement links TRBV27 to TRBJ1-1, with TRBD1 identical over 7 bases. This CDR3 has 13 amino acids. V trimming: 6 bases; J trimming: 0 bases; junction bases outside the gene matches: 1. Germline assignment: CDR1 MNHEY and CDR2 SMNVEV (reference sequence). DNA for the CDR3: TGTGCCAGCAGAGGGGGCATGAACACTGAAGCTTTCTTT. It translates to CASRGGMNTEAFF.

The gene calls are TRBV7-2 and TRBJ2-5; D remains unclear. Germline V gives CDR1 SGHTA, CDR2 FQGNSA. Trimming pared 4 bases from V and 4 bases from J, leaving 10 bases between. This CDR3 region has 13 residues. CDR3 residues: CASSSLSPETQYF. In nucleotides, the CDR3 is TGTGCCAGCAGCTCCCTTTCCCCAGAGACCCAGTACTTC.

This chain joins TRBV29-1 and TRBJ2-3; 7 positions match TRBD1. With 4 bases clipped from V and 3 bases from J, the junction kept 7 bases outside the gene matches. Germline V gene data show CDR1 as SQVTM and CDR2 as ANQGSEA. There are 14 residues in the CDR3. The CDR3 loop reads CSVVVGGPTDTQYF. As DNA, the CDR3 is TGCAGCGTTGTCGTAGGGGGCCCTACAGATACGCAGTATTTT.

The CDR3, as DNA: TGTGCCAGCAGTTACTCGGAGAGGGGGAACTATGGCTACACCTTC. Residues: CASSYSERGNYGYTF. V usage is TRBV6-6 and J usage is TRBJ1-2; a possible D gene is TRBD1 (6 bases). V was cut by 0 bases and J by 2 bases, with 10 bases left in between. The CDR3 has 15 residues. The germline V gene encodes CDR1 MNHNY and CDR2 SVGAGI (reference sequence).

This chain links TRBV7-9 with TRBJ2-5; D could derive from TRBD1 or TRBD2 (5 bases each). CDR3 size: 14 residues. V lost 4 bases and J 1 base, leaving 10 bases between the germline ends. Germline V CDR1 and CDR2: SEHNR, FQNEAQ (reference sequence). The CDR3 DNA follows: TGTGCCAGCAGCTCTAGTGGGACCCAAGAGACCCAGTACTTC. Amino acid sequence: CASSSSGTQETQYF. The whole variable domain, remainder taken from reference TRBV7-9 and TRBJ2-5, is DTGVSQNPRHKITKRGQNVTFRCDPISEHNRLYWYRQTLGQGPEFLTYFQNEAQLEKSRLLSDRFSAERPKGSFSTLEIQRTEQGDSAMYLCASSSSGTQETQYFGPGTRLLVL.

DNA of the CDR3: TGTGCCAGCAGCCAACTAGCGGGACCGTACAATGAGCAGTTCTTC. This codes for CASSQLAGPYNEQFF. The gene calls are TRBV7-3 and TRBJ2-1; 10 bases are shared with TRBD2. This CDR3 region has 15 residues. After removal of 5 bases from V and 4 bases from J, the junction contained 5 bases not matched to a gene. The germline V gene has CDR1 SGHTA and CDR2 FQGTGA.

The rearrangement links TRBV7-3 to TRBJ1-1; D remains unclear. This CDR3 has 13 residues. Germline V gene sequence: CDR1 SGHTA, CDR2 FQGTGA. V was pared by 4 bases and J by 1 base, with 7 bases between. The CDR3 loop is CASSWWKNTEAFF. The CDR3 DNA reads as TGTGCCAGCAGCTGGTGGAAGAACACTGAAGCTTTCTTT.

This clone came up once. This chain connects TRBV4-2 to TRBJ1-1; D remains unclear. The V end was cut by 0 bases, the J end by 6 bases, with 8 bases between. CDR1 is LGHNA and CDR2 is YNFKEQ in the germline V gene. There are 13 residues in the CDR3. CDR3 sequence: CASSQDGVSEAFF. CDR3 sequence (DNA): TGTGCCAGCAGCCAAGATGGGGTCTCTGAAGCTTTCTTT.

This chain connects TRBV5-6 to TRBJ1-4; a possible D gene is TRBD1 (5 bases). This CDR3 contains 16 residues. With 4 bases removed from V and 0 bases from J, the gap between germline ends came to 13 bases. Germline V lookup: CDR1 SGHDT, CDR2 YYEEEE. This chain's CDR3 is CASSVWDGATNEKLFF. CDR3 bases: TGTGCCAGCAGCGTCTGGGACGGCGCAACTAATGAAAAACTGTTTTTT.

The V gene is TRBV7-9, the J gene TRBJ1-2, with 8 bases that match TRBD1. This CDR3 has 14 residues. The trim removed 4 bases at V and 6 bases at J, leaving 7 bases unmatched. The germline gives CDR1 SEHNR, CDR2 FQNEAQ (reference sequence). The CDR3 region is CASSSDRDLDGYTF. CDR3 coding DNA: TGTGCCAGCAGCTCGGACAGGGATCTCGATGGCTACACCTTC.